The 24 T cell receptor beta chains below come from one sample, sequenced in a study of CD8 T cells in Susac syndrome (dated by TCRdb to about 2019). Receptor libraries were prepared by the immunoSEQ multiplex PCR assay. RNA was extracted with the RNeasy kit and 0.5 to 1 ug was reverse transcribed using random hexamers. TCRdb's own reprocessing of the public reads used fastp at Q25 and MiXCR and kept productive beta chains. Each CDR3 protein gets just one entry, which takes the most common genes and DNA from the rows behind it. The sample includes just over 150,000 distinct CDR3 sequences, with 85% to 95% observed a single time. 0.2% to 0.25% of the sample is in the top ten clones. The source material was CD8+ T cells from PBMCs. Receptors originate from a human donor with multiple sclerosis.

The chain combines TRBV2 with TRBJ1-2; D ambiguous. CDR3 length equals 15 residues. CDR1 and CDR2 from the germline V gene are SNHLY and FYNNEI. V was clipped by 4 bases and J by 2 bases, with 14 bases between them. The CDR3 region has the DNA TGTGCCAGCAGTGGAATGGCCGCCAGGAACTATGGCTACACCTTC. This gives the protein CASSGMAARNYGYTF. Filled out from reference TRBV2 and TRBJ1-2, the complete variable domain reads EPEVTQTPSHQVTQMGQEVILRCVPISNHLYFYWYRQILGQKVEFLVSFYNNEISEKSEIFDDQFSVERPDGSNFTLKIRSTKLEDSAMYFCASSGMAARNYGYTFGSGTRLTVV.

This clonotype was counted once. This chain connects TRBV7-8 to TRBJ2-7; D possibly corresponds to TRBD1 (5 bases). Trimming removed 1 base at V and 2 bases at J, with 9 bases between. Germline lookup yields CDR1 SGHVS and CDR2 FQNEAQ. The CDR3 has 14 amino acids. The CDR3 loop is CASSLVAGTYEQYF. The CDR3 nucleotides read TGTGCCAGCAGCTTAGTGGCAGGGACCTACGAGCAGTACTTC.

This sequence joins TRBV5-1 and TRBJ1-1, with 8 bases aligning to TRBD1. The length of the CDR3 is 14 residues. V was pared by 4 bases and J by 5 bases, with 7 bases of the junction left unmatched. In germline, CDR1 is SGHRS, CDR2 YFSETQ. The CDR3 protein is CASSPGGVGTEAFF. The CDR3 DNA is TGCGCCAGCAGCCCAGGGGGCGTGGGGACTGAAGCTTTCTTT. Based on the CDR3 plus reference TRBV5-1 and TRBJ1-1, the full variable domain is KAGVTQTPRYLIKTRGQQVTLSCSPISGHRSVSWYQQTPGQGLQFLFEYFSETQRNKGNFPGRFSGRQFSNSRSEMNVSTLELGDSALYLCASSPGGVGTEAFFGQGTRLTVV.

The chain recombines TRBV9 with TRBJ1-2, with D uncertain. Germline V gene sequence: CDR1 SGDLS, CDR2 YYNGEE. V lost 1 base to trimming and J lost 8 bases, with 9 bases between them. The CDR3 consists of 12 residues. The CDR3 DNA reads as TGTGCCAGCAGCGTAAGAGAAGGCGGCTACACCTTC. It translates to CASSVREGGYTF.

This sequence joins TRBV28 and TRBJ2-1; possible D gene TRBD2, 6 bases. This CDR3 comprises 11 residues. The germline V and J ends were trimmed by 5 bases and 10 bases, with 9 bases remaining between them. Germline V gives CDR1 MDHEN, CDR2 SYDVKM. The DNA for the CDR3 is TGTGCCAGCAGTCCTGGGAGGGAGCAGTTCTTC. Its translation: CASSPGREQFF.

The chain combines TRBV27 with TRBJ2-1; D remains unclear. The V gene lost 5 bases and the J gene lost 5 bases, with 10 bases spanning the gap. CDR1 and CDR2 (germline): MNHEY, SMNVEV (reference sequence). This CDR3 is built from 13 residues. CDR3 DNA sequence: TGTGCCAGCAGTCCAGACACGGACAATGAGCAGTTCTTC. It is translated as CASSPDTDNEQFF.

This clonotype was recorded only once. CDR3 nucleotides: TGTGCCAGCAGCGGGTATAAGGGGCGGAAGACCCAGTACTTC. Its translation: CASSGYKGRKTQYF. The rearrangement links TRBV9 to TRBJ2-5; a possible D gene is TRBD1 (5 bases). V lost 3 bases to trimming and J lost 6 bases, with 15 bases between them. Germline CDR1 is SGDLS and CDR2 is YYNGEE. The length of the CDR3 is 14 residues.

The rearrangement uses TRBV12-3 or TRBV12-4 and TRBJ1-2; tentatively, D is TRBD1 (5 bases). Between the trimmed V and J ends, which lost 2 bases and 4 bases, there was a span of 11 bases. The length of the CDR3 is 14 residues. The CDR3 region is CASSLFPGRYGYTF. In nucleotides, the CDR3 is TGTGCCAGCAGTTTATTCCCAGGGCGCTATGGCTACACCTTC.

This clonotype was detected only once. The chain employs TRBV4-1 and TRBJ2-1; D gene uncertain. Germline V gene data show CDR1 as MGHRA and CDR2 as YSYEKL. The CDR3 spans 16 residues. Trimming took off 1 base at V and 0 bases at J, with 10 bases between the two ends. Written as DNA, the CDR3 is TGCGCCAGCAGCCAAGCGGGCATGAGCTCCTACAATGAGCAGTTCTTC. Its translation: CASSQAGMSSYNEQFF.

J is TRBJ2-5 and V is TRBV27; D gene ambiguous. CDR3 length: 14 amino acids. CDR1 is MNHEY, CDR2 SMNVEV, per germline (reference sequence). Trimming pared 9 bases from V and 5 bases from J, leaving 19 bases between. The chain's CDR3 is CASSSLVGWETQYF. As DNA, the CDR3 is TGTGCCAGTTCTTCCCTGGTGGGGTGGGAGACCCAGTACTTC.

This rearrangement joins TRBV28 to TRBJ1-3, with 8 positions matching TRBD1. V trimming: 7 bases; J trimming: 4 bases; junction bases outside the gene matches: 9. There are 15 residues in the CDR3. Germline loops: CDR1 MDHEN, CDR2 SYDVKM. For the CDR3, the DNA is TGTGCCAGCATCCAATCAGGGGGCAGGGGAAACACCATATATTTT. Its protein is CASIQSGGRGNTIYF.

This chain links TRBV27 with TRBJ1-5, with TRBD1 as a possible D gene (5 bases). The V end lost 6 bases, the J end lost 1 base, and 7 bases lay between the germline ends. The CDR3 covers 13 residues. The germline gives CDR1 MNHEY, CDR2 SMNVEV (reference sequence). CDR3 DNA: TGTGCCAGCAGGGGGGGGAGCAATCAGCCCCAGCATTTT. Encoded protein: CASRGGSNQPQHF.

The sample holds a few counts of this clonotype. This chain joins TRBV7-9 and TRBJ1-1, with D possibly being TRBD1 (5 bases). This CDR3 is 12 amino acids long. Looked up from germline, CDR1 is SEHNR and CDR2 is FQNEAQ (reference sequence). With 5 bases removed from V and 1 base from J, the gap between germline ends came to 5 bases. The CDR3 region is CASSDRNTEAFF. CDR3 DNA: TGTGCCAGCAGCGACAGGAACACTGAAGCTTTCTTT. The whole variable domain, filled in from reference TRBV7-9 and TRBJ1-1, reads DTGVSQNPRHKITKRGQNVTFRCDPISEHNRLYWYRQTLGQGPEFLTYFQNEAQLEKSRLLSDRFSAERPKGSFSTLEIQRTEQGDSAMYLCASSDRNTEAFFGQGTRLTVV.

This clonotype was detected once. V is TRBV29-1 and J is TRBJ2-3; 7 bases align to TRBD1. V was pared by 1 base and J by 10 bases, with 5 bases of the junction left unmatched. From germline, CDR1 is SQVTM and CDR2 ANQGSEA. The CDR3 covers 12 residues. The CDR3 nucleotides read TGCAGCGTTGAAGGAGTAGGGGGCGCGCAGTATTTT. Translating gives CSVEGVGGAQYF.

The CDR3 nucleotides are TGTGCCAGCAGTTTCGCATGGAACACTGAAGCTTTCTTT. Translating gives CASSFAWNTEAFF. The chain employs TRBV12-3 or TRBV12-4 and TRBJ1-1; no clear D gene. This CDR3 spans 13 amino acids. The V end was cut by 3 bases, the J end by 1 base, with 6 bases between.

This clonotype occurred once. The chain employs TRBV29-1 and TRBJ2-1, with a weak D call TRBD2 (6 bases). The CDR3 contains 16 residues. With 7 bases removed from V and 1 base from J, the gap between germline ends came to 20 bases. The germline V gene has CDR1 SQVTM and CDR2 ANQGSEA. The CDR3: CSAGRDSSGSYNEQFF. The CDR3 nucleotides read TGCAGCGCGGGAAGGGACTCCAGCGGGTCCTACAATGAGCAGTTCTTC.

The chain joins TRBV15 to TRBJ1-5; the D is unclear. The CDR3 totals 15 residues. In germline, CDR1 is LNHNV, CDR2 YYDKDF (reference sequence). V was pared by 5 bases and J by 2 bases, with 13 bases between. The CDR3 region is CATSPGRMGNQPQHF. DNA of the CDR3: TGTGCCACCAGCCCTGGGCGGATGGGCAATCAGCCCCAGCATTTT. Filled out from reference TRBV15 and TRBJ1-5, the complete variable domain reads DAMVIQNPRYQVTQFGKPVTLSCSQTLNHNVMYWYQQKSSQAPKLLFHYYDKDFNNEADTPDNFQSRRPNTSFCFLDIRSPGLGDTAMYLCATSPGRMGNQPQHFGDGTRLSIL.

This clonotype has just one count. The chain links TRBV23-1 to TRBJ2-7; tentative D call: TRBD2 (5 bases). TRBV23-1 is an ORF for which the function is uncertain. Trimming removed 2 bases at V and 6 bases at J, with 11 bases between. The CDR3 consists of 13 residues. CDR3 amino acids: CASSQQRAAEQYF. The CDR3 DNA sequence: TGCGCCAGCAGTCAACAGAGGGCTGCCGAGCAGTACTTC.

This clonotype has just one count. The V call is TRBV20-1, the J call TRBJ2-3, with 9 nucleotides matching TRBD1. CDR1 and CDR2 from the germline V gene are DFQATT and SNEGSKA (reference sequence). This CDR3 contains 12 residues. The junction had 6 bases not matched to a gene; V was cut back by 5 bases and J by 9 bases. In DNA, the CDR3 is TGCAGTGCTGAAACAGGGGGCGAGACGCAGTATTTT. This encodes CSAETGGETQYF.

The chain carries TRBV7-9 and TRBJ1-2, with 7 nucleotides matching TRBD1. Germline CDR1 is SEHNR and CDR2 is FQNEAQ (reference sequence). V lost 5 bases and J lost 3; bases outside the gene matches: 9. This CDR3 is built from 15 residues. DNA of the CDR3: TGTGCCAGCAGCCCTTCCGGCGGGACAGACTATGGCTACACCTTC. Translated, it gives CASSPSGGTDYGYTF.

The chain has TRBV9 and TRBJ1-6; weak D call: TRBD1 (5 bases). V was cut by 0 bases and J by 8 bases, with 9 bases left in between. The CDR3 is 14 amino acids. Germline lookup yields CDR1 SGDLS and CDR2 YYNGEE. CDR3 sequence (DNA): TGTGCCAGCAGCGTAGATGGAGGGGATTCACCCCTCCACTTT. It specifies CASSVDGGDSPLHF. Drawing the rest from reference TRBV9 and TRBJ1-6, the complete variable domain is DSGVTQTPKHLITATGQRVTLRCSPRSGDLSVYWYQQSLDQGLQFLIQYYNGEERAKGNILERFSAQQFPDLHSELNLSSLELGDSALYFCASSVDGGDSPLHFGNGTRLTVT.

This clonotype showed up just a few times. The V and J genes are TRBV27 and TRBJ1-5; the D is unclear. Trimming shortened V by 7 bases and J by 5 bases, and 0 bases separated the two germline ends. CDR3 length equals 9 residues. Germline CDR1 MNHEY, CDR2 SMNVEV (reference sequence). The CDR3 coding sequence is TGTGCCAGCAATCAGCCCCAGCATTTT. It codes for CASNQPQHF.

The gene calls are TRBV29-1 and TRBJ2-7; the match to TRBD1 covers 8 bases. V lost 6 bases and J lost 2; bases outside the gene matches: 6. The CDR3 spans 13 residues. CDR1 and CDR2 (germline): SQVTM, ANQGSEA. CDR3 nucleotides: TGCAGCGTCCGGACAGGGAGAGCCTACGAGCAGTACTTC. Its protein product is CSVRTGRAYEQYF.

The rearrangement uses TRBV16 and TRBJ2-7; 7 bases align to TRBD2. V lost 9 bases, J lost 2 bases, and 10 bases stayed unmatched. This CDR3 has 14 residues. Germline V CDR1 and CDR2: KGHSY, FQNENV. CDR3: CASLGGLPTYEQYF. In DNA, the CDR3 is TGTGCCAGTCTGGGGGGACTACCTACCTACGAGCAGTACTTC. The variable domain in full, with the rest retrieved from reference TRBV16 and TRBJ2-7, is GEEVAQTPKHLVRGEGQKAKLYCAPIKGHSYVFWYQQVLKNEFKFLISFQNENVFDETGMPKERFSAKCLPNSPCSLEIQATKLEDSAVYFCASLGGLPTYEQYFGPGTRLTVT.